A single sample gave rise to the 24 T cell receptor beta chains below, sequenced in a study of a mutant IDH1 vaccine in newly diagnosed glioma. Assay: immunoSEQ multiplex PCR; the TCRdb copy retains only in-frame clones and omits some. The sample includes tens of thousands of clones, roughly 80% of them seen just once. Time point reported: baseline, week 1 (first vaccination visit). Sample treatment: pre-vaccination baseline after standard-of-care therapy. Sequenced material: PBMCs, taken from a glioma patient treated with radiotherapy, temozolomide or both. The origin of the receptors is a woman aged 50 to 65 with glioma.

CDR3 DNA: TGTGCCAGCAGTTACTCGGAGGGATCGTACGAGCAGTACTTC. Translation: CASSYSEGSYEQYF. The gene calls are TRBV6-6 and TRBJ2-7; D possibly corresponds to TRBD2 (6 bases). Germline V CDR1 and CDR2: MNHNY, SVGAGI (reference sequence). The V gene lost 0 bases and the J gene lost 4 bases, with 10 bases spanning the gap. The CDR3 has 14 residues.

The gene calls are TRBV6-5 and TRBJ2-3, with D unclear. V was cut by 0 bases and J by 6 bases, with 10 bases left in between. This CDR3 comprises 14 residues. Germline loops: CDR1 MNHEY, CDR2 SVGAGI. The CDR3 loop reads CASSYSRGRDTQYF. CDR3 DNA sequence: TGTGCCAGCAGTTACTCGAGAGGAAGGGATACGCAGTATTTT.

The table lists this clone with a few counts. The chain carries TRBV2 and TRBJ1-2, with 7 nucleotides matching TRBD1. This CDR3 has 14 residues. Per the germline V gene, CDR1 is SNHLY and CDR2 is FYNNEI. J lost 5 bases, V lost 4 bases, and 7 bases had no gene match. For the CDR3, the DNA is TGTGCCAGCAGTGTCGCAGGGGGAGAATATGGCTACACCTTC. Its translation is CASSVAGGEYGYTF.

This clone showed up just a few times. The same CDR3 can be traced to other DNA sequences in this sample. The rearrangement joins TRBV29-1 to TRBJ1-1; TRBD1 aligns across 8 bases. The V segment lost 3 bases and the J segment 1 base; nucleotides outside the gene matches: 1. The germline V gene has CDR1 SQVTM and CDR2 ANQGSEA. CDR3 size: 13 residues. In nucleotides, the CDR3 is TGCAGCGTTGAGGGACAGGCGAACACTGAAGCTTTCTTT. Amino acids: CSVEGQANTEAFF.

This clone was found once. The chain links TRBV7-3 to TRBJ1-1; D is ambiguous. V lost 4 bases to trimming and J lost 2 bases, with 8 bases between them. The CDR3 sequence is 13 residues long. Germline CDR1 is SGHTA and CDR2 is FQGTGA. This CDR3 is CASSSNKNTEAFF. The CDR3 nucleotides read TGTGCCAGCAGCTCAAATAAAAACACTGAAGCTTTCTTT.

CDR3 protein: CASSSDSGNTIYF. The CDR3, as DNA: TGTGCCAGCAGTTCAGACTCTGGAAACACCATATATTTT. V is TRBV28 and J is TRBJ1-3; D gene uncertain. The germline gives CDR1 MDHEN, CDR2 SYDVKM. V dropped 4 bases and J dropped 0 bases, with 4 bases sitting between them. The length of the CDR3 is 13 residues.

This chain connects TRBV5-6 to TRBJ1-1, with D uncertain. This CDR3 is 17 amino acids long. V was clipped by 0 bases and J by 6 bases, with 21 bases between them. Germline V gene lookup returns CDR1 SGHDT and CDR2 YYEEEE. The CDR3 region has the DNA TGTGCCAGCAGCTTGGGGAGGTCGACTTTAACCCGGGCTGAAGCTTTCTTT. It yields the protein CASSLGRSTLTRAEAFF. The variable domain in full, with the rest retrieved from reference TRBV5-6 and TRBJ1-1, is DAGVTQSPTHLIKTRGQQVTLRCSPKSGHDTVSWYQQALGQGPQFIFQYYEEEERQRGNFPDRFSGHQFPNYSSELNVNALLLGDSALYLCASSLGRSTLTRAEAFFGQGTRLTVV.

V and J are TRBV27 and TRBJ2-7; D is ambiguous. This CDR3 is 13 amino acids long. Trimming removed 5 bases from V and 9 bases from J, with 17 bases in between. Germline assignment: CDR1 MNHEY and CDR2 SMNVEV (reference sequence). Written as DNA, the CDR3 is TGTGCCAGCAGTCCACGGACGGAAGTGGGGCAGTACTTC. This gives the protein CASSPRTEVGQYF.

This chain uses TRBV19 with TRBJ2-7, with a weak D call TRBD2 (6 bases). The germline V gene has CDR1 LNHDA and CDR2 SQIVND (reference sequence). The CDR3 totals 17 residues. Between the trimmed V and J ends, which lost 1 base and 1 base, there was a span of 17 bases. The CDR3 here is CASSIAQPGRGSYEQYF. CDR3 coding DNA: TGTGCCAGTAGTATAGCCCAACCAGGTCGGGGGTCCTACGAGCAGTACTTC. Filled out from reference TRBV19 and TRBJ2-7, the complete variable domain reads DGGITQSPKYLFRKEGQNVTLSCEQNLNHDAMYWYRQDPGQGLRLIYYSQIVNDFQKGDIAEGYSVSREKKESFPLTVTSAQKNPTAFYLCASSIAQPGRGSYEQYFGPGTRLTVT.

The chain joins TRBV9 to TRBJ1-2; 8 bases align to TRBD1. Trimming removed 3 bases from V and 3 bases from J; junction bases left unmatched: 4. The CDR3 has 14 amino acids. Germline-derived CDR1 and CDR2 are SGDLS and YYNGEE. The CDR3: CASSARGHYYGYTF. In DNA, the CDR3 is TGTGCCAGCAGCGCCAGGGGGCATTACTATGGCTACACCTTC.

This clone occurred a few times. V and J are TRBV4-2 and TRBJ2-3; D ambiguous. The CDR3 contains 14 residues. V lost 0 bases and J lost 0, with 4 bases in between. Germline V gene sequence: CDR1 LGHNA, CDR2 YNFKEQ. For the CDR3, the DNA is TGTGCCAGCAGCCAAGATGCTAGCACAGATACGCAGTATTTT. Encoded protein: CASSQDASTDTQYF.

J is TRBJ1-6 and V is TRBV6-5; 7 bases line up with TRBD1. Trimming took 0 bases from V and 7 from J; bases not matched to a gene: 3. Germline values: CDR1 MNHEY, CDR2 SVGAGI. The CDR3 totals 15 residues. CDR3 nucleotides: TGTGCCAGCAGTTACTCGGCAGGGGGGAATTCACCCCTCCACTTT. Residues: CASSYSAGGNSPLHF.

This chain joins TRBV5-1 and TRBJ2-2, with TRBD1 matching 9 bases. Trimming took 4 bases from V and 5 from J; bases not matched to a gene: 6. CDR1 SGHRS and CDR2 YFSETQ come from the germline V gene. The length of the CDR3 is 15 residues. The CDR3 protein is CASSGGTGSTGELFF. CDR3 sequence (DNA): TGCGCCAGCAGCGGCGGGACAGGGTCTACCGGGGAGCTGTTTTTT.

The chain combines TRBV28 with TRBJ1-4, with TRBD1 as a possible D gene (6 bases). The CDR3 consists of 13 residues. Trimming left V 8 bases short and J 4 bases short, with 11 bases between. Per the germline V gene, CDR1 is MDHEN and CDR2 is SYDVKM. The CDR3 DNA is TGTGCCAGCGGGGGCGGGATTAATGAAAAACTGTTTTTT. Its protein product is CASGGGINEKLFF.

The rearrangement links TRBV5-1 to TRBJ2-7; 9 nucleotides align to TRBD1. Germline loops: CDR1 SGHRS, CDR2 YFSETQ. V dropped 3 bases and J dropped 1; count of bases not matched to a gene: 8. The CDR3 has 16 amino acids. The CDR3 region has the DNA TGCGCCAGCAGCTCGCAACCACAGGGGGCATCCTACGAGCAGTACTTC. This gives the protein CASSSQPQGASYEQYF.

V is TRBV4-3 and J is TRBJ2-7; D is perhaps TRBD2 (6 bases). Germline lookup yields CDR1 LGHNA and CDR2 YSLEER. Trimming pared 2 bases from V and 1 base from J, leaving 15 bases between. The CDR3 totals 16 residues. The CDR3 DNA is TGCGCCAGCAGCCAAACCACTAGCTACCAGTCCTACGAGCAGTACTTC. This codes for CASSQTTSYQSYEQYF.

The CDR3: CSVAGSGGATDTQYF. The CDR3 bases are TGCAGCGTTGCGGGTAGCGGGGGGGCTACAGATACGCAGTATTTT. V is TRBV29-1 and J is TRBJ2-3, with 11 bases fitting TRBD2. CDR1 and CDR2 from the germline V gene are SQVTM and ANQGSEA. V shed 4 bases and J 3 bases; nucleotides not matched to a gene: 6. The CDR3 is made up of 15 amino acids.

J is TRBJ1-4 and V is TRBV30; D gene ambiguous. Germline CDR1 reads GTSNPN; CDR2 reads SVGIG (reference sequence). The CDR3 sequence is 14 residues long. The V gene lost 0 bases and the J gene lost 8 bases, with 13 bases spanning the gap. The CDR3 region is CAWSVFAGREKLFF. The CDR3 region has the DNA TGTGCCTGGAGTGTATTCGCAGGTCGGGAAAAACTGTTTTTT.

The chain has TRBV5-1 and TRBJ2-5, with 8 bases matching TRBD2. J lost 5 bases, V lost 5 bases, and 11 bases had no gene match. This CDR3 has 15 amino acids. CDR1 SGHRS and CDR2 YFSETQ come from the germline V gene. The CDR3 region has the DNA TGCGCCAGCAGTAGGAGCGGGGGAGGATCGGAGACCCAGTACTTC. Protein: CASSRSGGGSETQYF. The whole variable domain, remainder taken from reference TRBV5-1 and TRBJ2-5, is KAGVTQTPRYLIKTRGQQVTLSCSPISGHRSVSWYQQTPGQGLQFLFEYFSETQRNKGNFPGRFSGRQFSNSRSEMNVSTLELGDSALYLCASSRSGGGSETQYFGPGTRLLVL.

This rearrangement joins TRBV9 to TRBJ1-3, with D unclear. Between the trimmed V and J ends, which lost 3 bases and 2 bases, there was a span of 12 bases. This CDR3 has 15 residues. Germline CDR1 reads SGDLS; CDR2 reads YYNGEE. Here the CDR3 reads CASSADGNPGNTIYF. CDR3 sequence (DNA): TGTGCCAGCAGCGCCGACGGCAACCCTGGAAACACCATATATTTT.

The chain combines TRBV9 with TRBJ1-5; D might be TRBD1 (6 bases). The germline V gene has CDR1 SGDLS and CDR2 YYNGEE. V dropped 0 bases and J dropped 6 bases, with 16 bases sitting between them. This CDR3 has 16 amino acids. DNA of the CDR3: TGTGCCAGCAGCGTAGGGGACCTCGGAGGGGGTCAGCCCCAGCATTTT. This translates into CASSVGDLGGGQPQHF.

The rearrangement links TRBV5-1 to TRBJ2-5; no definite D call. CDR1 and CDR2 (germline): SGHRS, YFSETQ. The V and J ends lost 0 bases and 4 bases respectively, with 7 bases between them. The CDR3 spans 13 residues. CDR3 DNA sequence: TGCGCCAGCAGCTTGGGTAGTGGAGAGACCCAGTACTTC. Protein: CASSLGSGETQYF.

The V gene is TRBV5-4, the J gene TRBJ1-2, with 8 bases identical to TRBD1. Germline V gene sequence: CDR1 SGHNT, CDR2 YYREEE (reference sequence). This CDR3 comprises 14 residues. V shed 0 bases, J shed 8 bases, and the junction held 6 bases outside the gene matches. The chain's CDR3 is CASSLAGTGVGYTF. For the CDR3, the DNA is TGTGCCAGCAGCTTGGCCGGGACAGGAGTCGGCTACACCTTC.

The chain combines TRBV7-2 with TRBJ2-5; D is undetermined. Germline assignment: CDR1 SGHTA and CDR2 FQGNSA. This CDR3 is built from 11 residues. Trimming removed 5 bases at V and 4 bases at J, with 5 bases between. CDR3 bases: TGTGCCAGCAGCACCCGAGAGACCCAGTACTTC. As protein: CASSTRETQYF.